This entry lists 9 T cell receptor beta chains sequenced from one sample in a study of early T cells in non-severe SARS-CoV-2 infection. Using its own MiXCR run on the 5' RACE reads, TCRdb lists one record per CDR3 protein. Of tens of thousands of distinct CDR3 sequences listed, 12% are singletons. The sequenced sample consisted of whole blood. These receptors all stem from an adult who was a healthcare worker with PCR-confirmed SARS-CoV-2 infection or an uninfected control (not recorded which).

The sample holds many counts of this clonotype. The V call is TRBV13, the J call TRBJ1-2, with 7 bases identical to TRBD1. Trimming cost V 5 bases and J 8 bases; bases outside gene matches: 11. Germline V lookup: CDR1 PRHDT, CDR2 FYEKMQ (reference sequence). The CDR3 length is 14 residues. The CDR3 bases are TGTGCCAGCAGCGCCAACAGGGGAAGCGGGGGCTACACCTTC. Encoded protein: CASSANRGSGGYTF.

This clonotype was observed a handful of times. The CDR3 DNA reads as TGTGCCAGCAGTGGAACAGGGGGCGTCTATGGCTACACCTTC. Amino acid sequence: CASSGTGGVYGYTF. V gene TRBV2 combines with J gene TRBJ1-2; TRBD1 matches at 9 bases. CDR3 length: 14 residues. The V gene end was trimmed by 4 bases and the J gene end by 4 bases; junction bases not matched to a gene: 4. Germline CDR1 reads SNHLY; CDR2 reads FYNNEI.

The genes are TRBV12-3 or TRBV12-4 and TRBJ2-3, with D perhaps matching TRBD1 or TRBD2 (6 bases each). The CDR3 runs to 12 residues. V was pared by 8 bases and J by 8 bases, with 14 bases between. DNA of the CDR3: TGTGCCAGCGTTGCCGGGGGCGGTACGCAGTATTTT. Protein sequence: CASVAGGGTQYF.

This clonotype was counted ten times or more. This chain joins TRBV20-1 and TRBJ2-7; the match to TRBD2 covers 8 bases. The CDR3 is made up of 18 amino acids. The germline gives CDR1 DFQATT, CDR2 SNEGSKA (reference sequence). Trimming at V came to 0 bases and at J to 4 bases, leaving 17 bases not matched to a gene. CDR3 DNA: TGCAGTGCTAGAGATCCGTTAGTAGAGACTAGCGACATGTACGAGCAGTACTTC. This translates into CSARDPLVETSDMYEQYF.

This clonotype occurred a few times. This sequence joins TRBV28 and TRBJ2-5; TRBD1 matches 7 bases. Germline V gene data show CDR1 as MDHEN and CDR2 as SYDVKM. The CDR3 has 13 residues. The V gene end was trimmed by 5 bases and the J gene end by 1 base; junction bases not matched to a gene: 1. The CDR3, as DNA: TGTGCCAGCAGTCGGGACAGCCAAGAGACCCAGTACTTC. Amino acids: CASSRDSQETQYF.

This clonotype has a handful of counts. This chain joins TRBV6-1 and TRBJ2-4; possible D gene TRBD2, 5 bases. Trimming pared 7 bases from V and 8 bases from J, leaving 12 bases between. CDR3 length equals 12 residues. The germline gives CDR1 MNHNS, CDR2 SASEGT. CDR3 amino acids: CASTNGLDIQYF. In nucleotides, the CDR3 is TGTGCCAGCACCAACGGACTGGACATTCAGTACTTC.

This clonotype was seen repeatedly, ten times or more. At one of its ends the junction is not consistent with the germline gene, which may arise from a read error. This rearrangement joins TRBV15 to TRBJ1-3; no clear D gene. CDR3 size: 12 residues. Germline CDR1 reads LNHNV; CDR2 reads YYDKDF (reference sequence). This CDR3 is CATQDSENTIYF. DNA for the CDR3: TGTGCCACCCAGGACTCTGAAAACACCATATATTTT.

This clonotype was picked up many times. The rearrangement joins TRBV10-3 to TRBJ2-1, with TRBD2 identical over 13 bases. From germline, CDR1 is ENHRY and CDR2 SYGVKD. This CDR3 is built from 16 residues. Trimming at V came to 2 bases and at J to 8 bases, leaving 6 bases not matched to a gene. The CDR3 sequence is CAISEPPGLAGHEQFF. For the CDR3, the DNA is TGTGCCATCAGTGAGCCGCCGGGACTAGCGGGGCATGAGCAGTTCTTC.

Many counts were recorded for this clonotype. V usage is TRBV7-9 and J usage is TRBJ2-1; the D call may be TRBD1 or TRBD2 (5 bases each). Trimming removed 3 bases from V and 5 bases from J, with 14 bases in between. Germline V gene data show CDR1 as SEHNR and CDR2 as FQNEAQ (reference sequence). The CDR3 runs 15 residues. CDR3: CASSFREIDNNEQFF. The CDR3, as DNA: TGTGCCAGCAGCTTCAGGGAGATCGATAACAATGAGCAGTTCTTC.